This TCR beta chain was retrieved from a study of PD-1 blockade in classical Hodgkin lymphoma. Findings of the study overall: The CD4+ diversity rise by C4D1 was clearest in complete responders. The baseline diversity of complete responders showed similarity to that of newly diagnosed patients.

Note on this clone: Its antigen is as yet unknown.

Exposure to brentuximab vedotin varied, and each patient had relapsed following autologous stem cell transplantation. There are 15 residues in the CDR3. CDR1 is SGHAT and CDR2 is FQNNGV in the germline V gene. Trimming took off 5 bases at V and 3 bases at J, with 17 bases between the two ends. Sequencing was performed with immunoSEQ multiplex PCR; in TCRdb, only in-frame clones are kept and a portion is missing. The sample yields roughly 62,000 clones, approximately 88% seen once. The rearrangement links TRBV11-2 to TRBJ2-7; D might be TRBD1 (5 bases). The TCR sequence derives from a human donor with classical Hodgkin lymphoma. This specimen consisted of peripheral blood mononuclear cells (PBMCs), obtained at baseline. CDR3 sequence reads: CASSSRQGIFYEQYF. The CDR3 DNA sequence: TGTGCCAGCAGCAGCAGGCAGGGTATTTTCTACGAGCAGTACTTC.